The sequence of this TCR beta chain was determined in a study of T cell changes during pregnancy in multiple sclerosis. The repertoire was sequenced with immunoSEQ multiplex PCR; TCRdb's copy has only in-frame clones and lacks some. This table has fewer than 40,000 clones, 80% to 90% appearing once. The CDR3 is 12 residues long. Trimming removed 5 bases from V and 4 bases from J, with 8 bases in between. Germline values: CDR1 MGHRA, CDR2 YSYEKL. Specimen: CD8+ T cells from peripheral blood mononuclear cells, collected in the second trimester of pregnancy. The chain joins TRBV4-1 to TRBJ1-2, with D uncertain. This clonotype originated in a female donor with multiple sclerosis, enrolled in a pregnancy study. In nucleotides, the CDR3 is TGCGCCAGCAGCGCAGGCATCTATGGCTACACCTTC. This translates into CASSAGIYGYTF.